This entry lists 30 T cell receptor beta chains sequenced from one sample in a study of siplizumab effects on memory and regulatory T cells. TCRdb keeps only in-frame clones here, not all; method: immunoSEQ multiplex PCR. The sample includes about 120,000 clones, roughly 95% seen only once; the top ten take about 0.16%. What was sequenced was non-Treg CD4+ T cells sorted from blood. The receptors derive from a human donor in good health.

The rearrangement joins TRBV15 to TRBJ1-1, with D hard to call. Germline V lookup: CDR1 LNHNV, CDR2 YYDKDF (reference sequence). The CDR3 is 12 amino acids. Deletions cut 0 bases from V and 7 bases from J, with 6 bases between. The CDR3, as DNA: TGTGCCACCAGCAGAGATAAGGGTGAAGCTTTCTTT. Amino acid sequence: CATSRDKGEAFF.

The chain is built from TRBV4-3 and TRBJ2-5; D is unresolved. V was clipped by 0 bases and J by 9 bases, with 14 bases between them. The CDR3 is 14 amino acids. CDR1 LGHNA and CDR2 YSLEER come from the germline V gene. CDR3 sequence reads: CASSQDIGRKAQYF. CDR3 bases: TGCGCCAGCAGCCAAGATATCGGCCGAAAGGCCCAGTACTTC.

The V gene is TRBV5-1, the J gene TRBJ2-3; D is undetermined. This CDR3 spans 13 amino acids. Trimming took off 3 bases at V and 6 bases at J, with 11 bases between the two ends. CDR1 and CDR2 from the germline V gene are SGHRS and YFSETQ. DNA of the CDR3: TGCGCCAGCAGCTCCCAGACCGGGGATACGCAGTATTTT. Its protein is CASSSQTGDTQYF.

This clone was detected only a few times. CDR3 nucleotides: TGTGCCAGTAGTGATCGACAGTCCTATGGCTACACCTTC. Translating gives CASSDRQSYGYTF. The rearrangement uses TRBV19 and TRBJ1-2; D perhaps matches TRBD1 (5 bases). CDR1 and CDR2 from the germline V gene are LNHDA and SQIVND (reference sequence). Deletions cut 5 bases from V and 4 bases from J, with 11 bases between. The CDR3 extends over 13 amino acids.

This rearrangement joins TRBV4-1 to TRBJ2-2, with a tentative D call TRBD2 (6 bases). The CDR3 runs 13 residues. Germline CDR1 is MGHRA and CDR2 is YSYEKL. V was trimmed by 5 bases and J by 7 bases, leaving 11 bases between them. CDR3 amino acids: CASSALALGELFF. The CDR3 DNA reads TGCGCCAGCAGCGCACTAGCCCTCGGGGAGCTGTTTTTT.

The rearrangement joins TRBV5-1 to TRBJ2-7, with D possibly matching TRBD2 (6 bases). CDR3 length: 13 amino acids. CDR1 and CDR2 (germline): SGHRS, YFSETQ. The germline V and J ends were trimmed by 0 bases and 8 bases, with 12 bases remaining between them. CDR3 residues: CASSLAMEGKQYF. CDR3 in DNA: TGCGCCAGCAGCTTGGCGATGGAGGGGAAGCAGTACTTC.

This chain links TRBV10-1 with TRBJ1-5, with D perhaps TRBD1 (6 bases). V was cut by 6 bases and J by 4 bases, with 16 bases left in between. This CDR3 region has 15 residues. Germline CDR1 reads WNHNN; CDR2 reads SYGVQD (reference sequence). The CDR3 bases are TGCGCCAGCAGGATTCAGGGGCGCCGAAATCAGCCCCAGCATTTT. Translated, it gives CASRIQGRRNQPQHF.

The V call is TRBV7-3, the J call TRBJ2-3; D unclear. Trimming took off 4 bases at V and 5 bases at J, with 16 bases between the two ends. This CDR3 comprises 15 residues. Germline loops: CDR1 SGHTA, CDR2 FQGTGA. CDR3 nucleotides: TGTGCCAGCAGCTCCCGCCGGGCGTCCGTAGATACGCAGTATTTT. Its protein product is CASSSRRASVDTQYF.

The V gene is TRBV28, the J gene TRBJ1-2; 7 nucleotides match TRBD1. The CDR3 has 14 residues. Germline values: CDR1 MDHEN, CDR2 SYDVKM. V trimming: 3 bases; J trimming: 1 base; junction bases outside the gene matches: 2. This CDR3 is CASSLAGGNYGYTF. In nucleotides, the CDR3 is TGTGCCAGCAGTTTGGCAGGGGGTAACTATGGCTACACCTTC.

This clone occurred once. The chain recombines TRBV5-6 with TRBJ2-3; maybe TRBD2 (7 bases). V was shortened by 0 bases and J by 0 bases, with 11 bases between the two germline ends. Germline loops: CDR1 SGHDT, CDR2 YYEEEE. The CDR3 has 16 residues. In DNA form, the CDR3 reads TGTGCCAGCAGCTTGGGCGCGGGGGCAAGCACAGATACGCAGTATTTT. Its protein is CASSLGAGASTDTQYF.

The gene calls are TRBV5-1 and TRBJ2-7, with 9 bases matching TRBD1. The CDR3 is 12 amino acids. Germline CDR1 and CDR2: SGHRS and YFSETQ. After removal of 3 bases from V and 5 bases from J, the junction contained 0 bases not matched to a gene. The CDR3 bases are TGCGCCAGCAGCTGGGACAGGGACGAGCAGTACTTC. This gives the protein CASSWDRDEQYF.

The chain couples TRBV19 to TRBJ1-1; no definite D call. Germline V gene lookup returns CDR1 LNHDA and CDR2 SQIVND (reference sequence). The CDR3 has 15 amino acids. The germline V and J ends were trimmed by 7 bases and 3 bases, with 18 bases remaining between them. The CDR3 reads CASKSGRWIDTEAFF. CDR3 nucleotides: TGTGCCAGTAAGTCAGGCAGGTGGATAGACACTGAAGCTTTCTTT.

The rearrangement links TRBV25-1 to TRBJ2-7; the match to TRBD1 covers 10 bases. This CDR3 region has 15 residues. Germline-derived CDR1 and CDR2 are MGHDK and SYGVNS. With V trimmed by 2 bases and J by 5 bases, 6 bases remained unmatched. The DNA of the CDR3 is TGTGCCAGCAGTGAAAGAGACAGGGGGCGCGACGAGCAGTACTTC. This encodes CASSERDRGRDEQYF.

V usage is TRBV5-1 and J usage is TRBJ1-4; possibly TRBD1 for D (5 bases). The CDR3 is 16 residues long. Germline V gene data show CDR1 as SGHRS and CDR2 as YFSETQ. V lost 0 bases to trimming and J lost 7 bases, with 16 bases between them. This CDR3 reads CASSLDPTVAFEKLFF. CDR3 sequence (DNA): TGCGCCAGCAGCTTGGACCCGACAGTGGCTTTTGAAAAACTGTTTTTT.

V usage is TRBV6-1 and J usage is TRBJ1-4; 7 nucleotides agree with TRBD1. Looked up from germline, CDR1 is MNHNS and CDR2 is SASEGT. V gave up 1 base and J gave up 7 bases; unmatched junction bases: 3. The CDR3 is 14 residues long. The CDR3 reads CASSEGGTVEKLFF. The CDR3 region has the DNA TGTGCCAGCAGTGAAGGGGGGACAGTTGAAAAACTGTTTTTT.

The chain combines TRBV5-1 with TRBJ1-1, with a tentative D call TRBD1 (6 bases). This CDR3 is 14 amino acids long. Germline CDR1 and CDR2: SGHRS and YFSETQ. Trimming shortened V by 3 bases and J by 1 base, and 10 bases separated the two germline ends. In DNA form, the CDR3 reads TGCGCCAGCAGCTGGCCGGGACAGAACACTGAAGCTTTCTTT. This translates into CASSWPGQNTEAFF.

This clone showed up just once. V is TRBV6-5 and J is TRBJ1-2; the D gene is possibly TRBD1 (6 bases). The V gene's germline CDR1 is MNHEY and CDR2 SVGAGI. Trimming pared 3 bases from V and 8 bases from J, leaving 19 bases between. The length of the CDR3 is 15 residues. The CDR3: CASSYTPRGAGGYTF. The CDR3 nucleotides are TGTGCCAGCAGTTATACTCCTAGGGGGGCTGGCGGCTACACCTTC.

The rearrangement links TRBV21-1 to TRBJ2-5. TRBV21-1 represents a pseudogene. The CDR3 runs to 16 residues. The CDR3 protein is CASSKAGLHTLRTQYF. In nucleotides, the CDR3 is TGTGCCAGCAGCAAAGCGGGTCTCCACACCCTAAGGACCCAGTACTTC.

The chain joins TRBV7-9 to TRBJ1-1, with D uncertain. The V gene's germline CDR1 is SEHNR and CDR2 FQNEAQ (reference sequence). The CDR3 has 13 residues. V gave up 5 bases and J gave up 1 base, with 8 bases separating them. DNA of the CDR3: TGTGCCAGCAGCCCCCCCGGGAACACTGAAGCTTTCTTT. Translation gives CASSPPGNTEAFF.

V and J are TRBV27 and TRBJ2-2; 8 bases line up with TRBD1. From germline, CDR1 is MNHEY and CDR2 SMNVEV (reference sequence). CDR3 length: 15 amino acids. V lost 5 bases and J lost 6; bases outside the gene matches: 8. CDR3 sequence: CASSPGGAGAGELFF. The CDR3 nucleotides are TGTGCCAGCAGTCCAGGGGGCGCCGGGGCCGGGGAGCTGTTTTTT.

The V gene is TRBV28, the J gene TRBJ1-5; D gene unclear. V lost 3 bases to trimming and J lost 6 bases, with 9 bases between them. The CDR3 spans 13 residues. Germline V CDR1 and CDR2: MDHEN, SYDVKM. CDR3 nucleotides: TGTGCCAGCAGTTTTTACCGCGGTCAGCCCCAGCATTTT. It encodes CASSFYRGQPQHF.

This clone is classed as medium-sized (0.01 to 0.1%). The chain is built from TRBV10-3 and TRBJ1-6, with D perhaps TRBD1 (5 bases). In germline, CDR1 is ENHRY, CDR2 SYGVKD. The CDR3 extends over 13 amino acids. Trimming took off 2 bases at V and 7 bases at J, with 6 bases between the two ends. The CDR3 region is CAISEQGNSPLHF. The CDR3 DNA sequence: TGTGCCATCAGTGAGCAGGGAAATTCACCCCTCCACTTT.

V and J are TRBV21-1 and TRBJ1-2; TRBD1 is taken as the D call from the table, unchecked against the DNA. TRBV21-1 is a pseudogene locus. There are 17 residues in the CDR3. The DNA of the CDR3 is TGTGCCAGCAGCGCCCGGACAGGGGCCCTGGCTAACTATGGCTACACCTTC. It yields the protein CASSARTGALANYGYTF.

The genes are TRBV7-2 and TRBJ1-2, with 12 bases aligning to TRBD1. Germline V gene data show CDR1 as SGHTA and CDR2 as FQGNSA. V was pared by 4 bases and J by 4 bases, with 4 bases of the junction left unmatched. This CDR3 contains 15 residues. The DNA of the CDR3 is TGTGCCAGCAGCTCGAGGGGACAGGGGGCCTATGGCTACACCTTC. Protein: CASSSRGQGAYGYTF.

The chain carries TRBV25-1 and TRBJ1-1; 9 positions match TRBD1. Germline V gives CDR1 MGHDK, CDR2 SYGVNS. The J segment lost 11 bases and the V segment lost 0 bases, leaving 7 bases of the junction unmatched. The CDR3 loop spans 14 amino acids. CDR3 sequence reads: CASSEYGTGYDAFF. CDR3 sequence (DNA): TGTGCCAGCAGTGAATACGGGACAGGGTACGATGCTTTCTTT.

V gene TRBV7-3 combines with J gene TRBJ2-3; 7 bases match TRBD2. Germline assignment: CDR1 SGHTA and CDR2 FQGTGA. Trimming took 5 bases from V and 0 from J; bases not matched to a gene: 5. The CDR3 consists of 15 residues. CDR3 loop: CASSRDYTSTDTQYF. The CDR3 DNA is TGTGCCAGCAGCCGGGACTATACTAGCACAGATACGCAGTATTTT.

The chain joins TRBV9 to TRBJ1-2, with 9 bases that match TRBD1. From germline, CDR1 is SGDLS and CDR2 YYNGEE. The CDR3 loop spans 15 amino acids. The V and J ends lost 3 bases and 2 bases, in that order; junction bases with no gene match: 5. As DNA, the CDR3 is TGTGCCAGCAGCGCCACAGGGGGCGCGAACTATGGCTACACCTTC. Translating gives CASSATGGANYGYTF. Using reference TRBV9 and TRBJ1-2 for the parts outside the CDR3, the full variable domain is DSGVTQTPKHLITATGQRVTLRCSPRSGDLSVYWYQQSLDQGLQFLIQYYNGEERAKGNILERFSAQQFPDLHSELNLSSLELGDSALYFCASSATGGANYGYTFGSGTRLTVV.

The chain uses TRBV7-9 and TRBJ1-5; D is undetermined. CDR1 and CDR2 from the germline V gene are SEHNR and FQNEAQ (reference sequence). Between the trimmed V and J ends, which lost 5 bases and 1 base, there was a span of 12 bases. The CDR3 is 15 amino acids. Here the CDR3 DNA reads TGTGCCAGCAGCCGTGATCCTGGGAGCAATCAGCCCCAGCATTTT. Translating it yields CASSRDPGSNQPQHF.

This clone was detected only once. The genes are TRBV9 and TRBJ2-7; TRBD1 aligns across 7 bases. The CDR3 extends over 16 amino acids. V gave up 4 bases and J gave up 3 bases; unmatched junction bases: 13. CDR1 is SGDLS and CDR2 is YYNGEE in the germline V gene. In nucleotides, the CDR3 is TGTGCCAGCAGCCCTACGAGGGGGCTAACCCACTACGAGCAGTACTTC. Protein: CASSPTRGLTHYEQYF.

The chain joins TRBV2 to TRBJ1-4; D unclear. The CDR3 loop spans 14 amino acids. V was clipped by 4 bases and J by 7 bases, with 13 bases between them. The germline CDR1 and CDR2 sequences are SNHLY and FYNNEI. CDR3 in amino acids: CASSARDATEKLFF. The CDR3 DNA follows: TGTGCCAGCAGTGCCCGGGATGCTACTGAAAAACTGTTTTTT.